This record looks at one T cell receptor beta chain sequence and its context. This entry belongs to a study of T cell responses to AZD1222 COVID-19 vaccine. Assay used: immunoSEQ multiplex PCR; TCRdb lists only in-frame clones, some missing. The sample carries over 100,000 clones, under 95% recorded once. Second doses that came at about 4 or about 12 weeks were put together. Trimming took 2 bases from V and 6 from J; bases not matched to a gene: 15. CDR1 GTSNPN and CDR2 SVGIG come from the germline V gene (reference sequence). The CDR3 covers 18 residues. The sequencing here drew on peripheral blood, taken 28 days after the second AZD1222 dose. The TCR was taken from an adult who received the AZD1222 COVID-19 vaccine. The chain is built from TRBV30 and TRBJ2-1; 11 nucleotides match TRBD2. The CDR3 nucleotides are TGTGCCTGGAGTCCGACCCCGGGACTAGCGGCTTATTTCAATGAGCAGTTCTTC. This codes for CAWSPTPGLAAYFNEQFF. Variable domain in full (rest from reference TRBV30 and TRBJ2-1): SQTIHQWPATLVQPVGSPLSLECTVEGTSNPNLYWYRQAAGRGLQLLFYSVGIGQISSEVPQNLSASRPQDRQFILSSKKLLLSDSGFYLCAWSPTPGLAAYFNEQFFGPGTRLTVL.